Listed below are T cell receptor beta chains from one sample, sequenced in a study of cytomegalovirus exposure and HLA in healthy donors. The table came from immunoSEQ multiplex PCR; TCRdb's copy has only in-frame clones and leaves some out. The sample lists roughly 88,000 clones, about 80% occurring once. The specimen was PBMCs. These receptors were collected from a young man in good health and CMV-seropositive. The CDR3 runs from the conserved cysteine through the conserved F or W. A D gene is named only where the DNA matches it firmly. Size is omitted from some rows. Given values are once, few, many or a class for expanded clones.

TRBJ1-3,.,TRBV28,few,TGTGCCAGCAGTTTTGGGACATTGGGTAACACCATATATTTT,CASSFGTLGNTIYF
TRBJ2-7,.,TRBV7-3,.,TGTGCCAGCAGCTCTGGGAGTCCCTACGAGCAGTACTTC,CASSSGSPYEQYF
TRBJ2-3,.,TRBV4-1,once,TGCGCCAGCAGCCAAGGAGGTGTACGCACAGATACGCAGTATTTT,CASSQGGVRTDTQYF
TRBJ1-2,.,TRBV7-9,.,TGTGCCAGCAGCTTAGACGGGAGCTACACCTTC,CASSLDGSYTF
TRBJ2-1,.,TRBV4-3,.,TGCGCCAGCAGCCAAGATAGAGGAGACGGAGACAATGAGCAGTTCTTC,CASSQDRGDGDNEQFF
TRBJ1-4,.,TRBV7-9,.,TGTGCCAGCAGCTTAGGGAGACAGGTGTTCGAAAAACTGTTTTTT,CASSLGRQVFEKLFF
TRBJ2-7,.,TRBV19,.,TGTGCCAGTGCGGACTCACTGGTTACCTACGAGCAGTACTTC,CASADSLVTYEQYF
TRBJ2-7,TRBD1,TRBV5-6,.,TGTGCCAGCAGCTTGTTAGGACAGGGCCCCTACGAGCAGTACTTC,CASSLLGQGPYEQYF
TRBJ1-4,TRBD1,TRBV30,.,TGTGCCTGGAGTGTAGGGACAGCTAATGAAAAACTGTTTTTT,CAWSVGTANEKLFF
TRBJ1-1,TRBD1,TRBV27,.,TGTGCCAGCAGTTTATCTGCAGGGGGACACACTGAAGCTTTCTTT,CASSLSAGGHTEAFF
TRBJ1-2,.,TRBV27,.,TGTGCCAGCAGGCGGGTGGGGAACTATGGCTACACCTTC,CASRRVGNYGYTF
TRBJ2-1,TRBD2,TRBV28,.,TGTGCCAGCAGTCCTCCGGGACTAGCGGGACCTGAGCAGTTCTTC,CASSPPGLAGPEQFF
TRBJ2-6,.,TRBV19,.,TGTGCCAGTACCGAGAAGGGGGGGACTGGGGCCAACGTCCTGACTTTC,CASTEKGGTGANVLTF
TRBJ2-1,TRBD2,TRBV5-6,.,TGTGCCAGCACCTCTAGCGGGAGCTTAAATGAGCAGTTCTTC,CASTSSGSLNEQFF
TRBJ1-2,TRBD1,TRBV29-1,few,TGCAGCGTTGAAGCTCAGGGGGCAAAGGGCTACACCTTC,CSVEAQGAKGYTF
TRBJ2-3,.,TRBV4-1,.,TGCGCCAGCAGCCAAGAGAGGGTAAGGTCGGGAGCAGATACGCAGTATTTT,CASSQERVRSGADTQYF
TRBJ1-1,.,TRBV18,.,TGTGCCAGCTCACCACGGGGGCAGGCTGAAGCTTTCTTT,CASSPRGQAEAFF
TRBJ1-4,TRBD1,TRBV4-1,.,TGCGCCAGCAGCCAAGCCCTCGGGACAGGGAATGAAAAACTGTTTTTT,CASSQALGTGNEKLFF
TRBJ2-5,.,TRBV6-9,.,TGTGCCAGCAGTTCTGCTCGCCGGGGGTCCTTCCAAGAGACCCAGTACTTC,CASSSARRGSFQETQYF
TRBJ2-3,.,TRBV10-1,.,TGCGCCAGCAGTGAGTACCTTAGCGGTCCCACAGATACGCAGTATTTT,CASSEYLSGPTDTQYF
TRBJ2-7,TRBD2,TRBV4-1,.,TGCGCCAGCAGCCAAGAATGGCGGGAGTTGGGTTACGAGCAGTACTTC,CASSQEWRELGYEQYF
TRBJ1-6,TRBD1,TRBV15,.,TGTGCCACCAGCAGAGCTCGTGCCGGGACAGGGGATTCACCCCTCCACTTT,CATSRARAGTGDSPLHF
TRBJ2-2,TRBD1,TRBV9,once,TGTGCCAGCAGCGTTTCAGGGGGCGCAACCGGGGAGCTGTTTTTT,CASSVSGGATGELFF
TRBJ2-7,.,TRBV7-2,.,TGTGCCAGCAGCCCGACTGGCCTCTACGAGCAGTACTTC,CASSPTGLYEQYF
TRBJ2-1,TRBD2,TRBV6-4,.,TGTGCCAGCAGTGCGGGGACTAGTATTAGTGAGCAGTTCTTC,CASSAGTSISEQFF
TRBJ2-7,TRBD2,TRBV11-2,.,TGTGCCAGCAGAATTCTAGCGGGCAACTACGAGCAGTACTTC,CASRILAGNYEQYF
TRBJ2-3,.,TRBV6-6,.,TGTGCCAGCAGCCAAGGGGGAACAGATACGCAGTATTTT,CASSQGGTDTQYF
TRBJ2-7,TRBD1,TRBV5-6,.,TGTGCCAGCAGCTTGGGGGGACAGGGGTTCGGGGAGCAGTACTTC,CASSLGGQGFGEQYF
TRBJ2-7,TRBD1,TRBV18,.,TGTGCCAGCTCAACCGACAGGGGGCAAGGGTACGAGCAGTACTTC,CASSTDRGQGYEQYF
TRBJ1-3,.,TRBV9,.,TGTGCCAGCAGCGGCGGGGGGTCCCCCGGAAACACCATATATTTT,CASSGGGSPGNTIYF
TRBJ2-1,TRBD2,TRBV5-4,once,TGTGCCAGCAGCAAGCGGGGGGGCCCCTACAATGAGCAGTTCTTC,CASSKRGGPYNEQFF
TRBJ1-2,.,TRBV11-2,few,TGTGCCAGCAGCGCACCCTATAACTATGGCTACACCTTC,CASSAPYNYGYTF
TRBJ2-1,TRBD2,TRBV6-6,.,TGTGCCAGCAGTTACCCTAGCGGGAGTTACAATGAGCAGTTCTTC,CASSYPSGSYNEQFF
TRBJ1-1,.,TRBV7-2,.,TGTGCCAGCAGCTTGCTAGGACAAGCTAACACTGAAGCTTTCTTT,CASSLLGQANTEAFF
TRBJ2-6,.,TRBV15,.,TGTGCCACCAGCACCCCGGTCCCATCTGGGGCCAACGTCCTGACTTTC,CATSTPVPSGANVLTF
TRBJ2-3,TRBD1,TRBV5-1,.,TGCGCCAGCAGCCCCACGGACAGGACCTACACAGATACGCAGTATTTT,CASSPTDRTYTDTQYF
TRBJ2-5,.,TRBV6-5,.,TGTGCCAGCACCCCTACAGGGGGGGTGGCGACCCAGTACTTC,CASTPTGGVATQYF
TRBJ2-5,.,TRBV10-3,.,TGTGCCATCAGTGAGTCGGCGGGGTGGACGCAGACCCAGTACTTC,CAISESAGWTQTQYF
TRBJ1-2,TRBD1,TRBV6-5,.,TGTGCCAGCAGTCAATGGGACAGTAACTATGGCTACACCTTC,CASSQWDSNYGYTF
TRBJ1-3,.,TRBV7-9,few,TGTGCCAGCAGCTTAGCCCTTCAGGGGAGCGGTGGAAACACCATATATTTT,CASSLALQGSGGNTIYF